The 14 T cell receptor beta chains listed next were all sequenced from one sample in a study of early T cells in non-severe SARS-CoV-2 infection. MiXCR was run by TCRdb on the 5' RACE reads, yielding one entry per CDR3 protein. This table has about 83,000 distinct CDR3 sequences, around 12% appearing once. Sequencing input: whole blood. These receptors were obtained from an adult who was a healthcare worker with PCR-confirmed SARS-CoV-2 infection or an uninfected control (not recorded which).

The chain links TRBV7-9 to TRBJ1-1; D may be TRBD1 (5 bases). Germline V gives CDR1 SEHNR, CDR2 FQNEAQ (reference sequence). Trimming cost V 4 bases and J 3 bases, with 12 bases left between them. The CDR3 contains 14 residues. CDR3 loop: CASSYYTGDTEAFF. The CDR3 bases are TGTGCCAGCAGCTACTACACAGGAGACACTGAAGCTTTCTTT.

In this sample, this clonotype turned up many times. This chain links TRBV19 with TRBJ2-3; D may be TRBD1 (5 bases). The germline CDR1 and CDR2 sequences are LNHDA and SQIVND (reference sequence). V shed 4 bases and J shed 0 bases, with 17 bases lying between them. The CDR3 length is 17 residues. CDR3 bases: TGTGCCAGTAGTAAGATTCAGGGAACCTTTAGCACAGATACGCAGTATTTT. Translating it yields CASSKIQGTFSTDTQYF.

The rearrangement joins TRBV27 to TRBJ2-5, with D unclear. The CDR3 length is 14 residues. Germline V gives CDR1 MNHEY, CDR2 SMNVEV (reference sequence). The V and J ends lost 3 bases and 1 base respectively, with 9 bases between them. CDR3 nucleotides: TGTGCCAGCAGTTTGGGCAGCCCCCAAGAGACCCAGTACTTC. Its protein product is CASSLGSPQETQYF.

The chain combines TRBV5-1 with TRBJ2-7, with D maybe TRBD2 (6 bases). V was cut by 0 bases and J by 3 bases, with 13 bases left in between. This CDR3 comprises 15 residues. The germline V gene has CDR1 SGHRS and CDR2 YFSETQ. The CDR3 here is CASSLAGTDLYEQYF. The CDR3 DNA follows: TGCGCCAGCAGCTTGGCCGGGACTGACCTCTACGAGCAGTACTTC.

This clonotype came up many times. V and J are TRBV12-3 or TRBV12-4 and TRBJ2-5; maybe TRBD2 (6 bases). The CDR3 is made up of 14 amino acids. The V end lost 3 bases, the J end lost 4 bases, and 12 bases lay between the germline ends. CDR3 coding DNA: TGTGCCAGCAGTTTTGCGGGGACTCTAGAGACCCAGTACTTC. It is translated as CASSFAGTLETQYF.

This clonotype appeared a few times. The CDR3 region is CSASGGRTSTDTQYF. For the CDR3, the DNA is TGCAGTGCTTCGGGAGGGCGAACTAGCACAGATACGCAGTATTTT. The chain couples TRBV20-1 to TRBJ2-3; TRBD2 aligns across 8 bases. The CDR3 consists of 15 residues. Germline values: CDR1 DFQATT, CDR2 SNEGSKA (reference sequence). After removal of 5 bases from V and 0 bases from J, the junction contained 7 bases not matched to a gene.

The rearrangement links TRBV4-3 to TRBJ2-7, with 8 bases that match TRBD1. V was pared by 4 bases and J by 1 base, with 6 bases of the junction left unmatched. Germline V CDR1 and CDR2: LGHNA, YSLEER. The CDR3 runs 15 residues. The chain's CDR3 is CASSRNGQGSYEQYF. CDR3 DNA: TGCGCCAGCAGCCGCAACGGACAGGGATCCTACGAGCAGTACTTC.

The gene calls are TRBV20-1 and TRBJ2-1; TRBD2 matches 14 bases. The CDR3 has 17 amino acids. J gave up 5 bases and V 1 base, and 7 bases lay outside the gene matches. CDR1 and CDR2 (germline): DFQATT, SNEGSKA (reference sequence). Here the CDR3 reads CSARARLAGGPHNEQFF. The CDR3 coding sequence is TGCAGTGCTAGAGCGCGACTAGCGGGAGGGCCCCACAATGAGCAGTTCTTC.

The chain combines TRBV11-2 with TRBJ1-3; D unresolved. V was trimmed by 5 bases and J by 4 bases, leaving 9 bases between them. This CDR3 contains 13 residues. CDR1 SGHAT and CDR2 FQNNGV come from the germline V gene. This CDR3 reads CASSPVVGNTIYF. The CDR3, as DNA: TGTGCCAGCAGCCCCGTAGTCGGAAACACCATATATTTT.

This clonotype was picked up a small number of times. This rearrangement joins TRBV20-1 to TRBJ2-7, with 7 nucleotides matching TRBD2. In germline, CDR1 is DFQATT, CDR2 SNEGSKA (reference sequence). V lost 4 bases and J lost 4; bases outside the gene matches: 13. CDR3 length: 15 residues. The CDR3 DNA reads TGCAGTGCTACTCGGGTGGGGGGGACCAGTTACGAGCAGTACTTC. Translation gives CSATRVGGTSYEQYF.

To note about this clonotype: An end of the junction does not agree with germline; a read error may underlie this. V is TRBV7-2 and J is TRBJ2-7; 9 bases map to TRBD2. CDR3 length: 16 amino acids. In germline, CDR1 is SGHTA, CDR2 FQGNSA. Here the CDR3 reads CASSIASGGFSYEQYF. The CDR3, as DNA: TGTGCCAGCAGCATAGCGAGCGGGGGGTTCTCCTACGAGCAGTACTTC. The complete variable domain, with remaining parts taken from reference TRBV7-2 and TRBJ2-7, reads GAGVSQSPSNKVTEKGKDVELRCDPISGHTALYWYRQSLGQGLEFLIYFQGNSAPDKSGLPSDRFSAERTGGSVSTLTIQRTQQEDSAVYLCASSIASGGFSYEQYFGPGTRLTVT.

The rearrangement joins TRBV9 to TRBJ2-5; 14 bases match TRBD2. Per the germline V gene, CDR1 is SGDLS and CDR2 is YYNGEE. The V and J ends lost 4 bases and 5 bases, in that order; junction bases with no gene match: 10. The CDR3 covers 17 residues. For the CDR3, the DNA is TGTGCCAGCAGCTCCCGGACTAGCGGGAGGAGCGGGGAGACCCAGTACTTC. It codes for CASSSRTSGRSGETQYF.

This clonotype was counted many times. The chain has TRBV29-1 and TRBJ2-7; D is uncertain. This CDR3 is 13 amino acids long. Germline V gene lookup returns CDR1 SQVTM and CDR2 ANQGSEA. With 4 bases removed from V and 6 bases from J, the gap between germline ends came to 16 bases. The CDR3 sequence: CSVVALGFSEQYF. The CDR3 DNA sequence: TGCAGCGTTGTGGCTTTAGGGTTTAGCGAGCAGTACTTC.

The chain couples TRBV5-5 to TRBJ2-2, with D perhaps matching TRBD2 (6 bases). Trimming cost V 2 bases and J 4 bases, with 6 bases left between them. Per the germline V gene, CDR1 is SGHKS and CDR2 is YYEKEE (reference sequence). The CDR3 spans 13 residues. The CDR3 sequence: CASSFSGTGELFF. The CDR3 DNA is TGTGCCAGCAGCTTTAGCGGCACCGGGGAGCTGTTTTTT.